This T cell receptor beta chain was sequenced during a study of CD8+ T cells in alopecia areata. This clone was seen a few times. The V and J ends lost 6 bases and 0 bases respectively, with 12 bases between them. The CDR3 is 15 residues long. Germline CDR1 and CDR2: MNHEY and SVGAGI. cDNA prepared by RNA extraction and subsequent reverse transcription served as the template for sequencing. Clones were sequenced by immunoSEQ multiplex PCR, and TCRdb holds only the in-frame ones, with some missing. The sample includes some 200,000 clones, roughly 64% of them seen just once. Documented treatment: oral pan-JAK inhibitor, 5-10 mg twice daily.

The sequence was obtained from a human donor with alopecia areata. The genes are TRBV6-5 and TRBJ1-3; a weak D match, TRBD1 (6 bases). The sample in question was CD4+ T cells sorted from blood, obtained at week 24, from a patient treated with tofacitinib. In DNA, the CDR3 is TGTGCCAGCAGAAGAGGGGGGATCTCTGGAAACACCATATATTTT. This encodes CASRRGGISGNTIYF.